This T cell receptor (beta chain) is from a study of CD8+ T cells in alopecia areata. Study-level points and caveats: There was only one nonresponder, so it was unclear how baseline CD8+ expansion relates to response.

RNA extraction was followed by reverse transcription into cDNA, which acted as the sequencing template. The protocol was immunoSEQ multiplex PCR, while the TCRdb copy is restricted to in-frame clones and leaves out a portion. Of more than 130,000 clones detected, roughly 82% appear once; the ten largest clones hold 20% to 30%. V shed 4 bases and J shed 0 bases, with 12 bases lying between them. CDR1 and CDR2 (germline): MNHEY, SMNVEV (reference sequence). The CDR3 runs 15 residues. The treatment denotes: oral pan-JAK inhibitor, 5-10 mg twice daily. Worth noting for this clone: The antigen is undetermined.

The starting material was CD8+ T cells sorted from blood, obtained at week 4, from a patient treated with tofacitinib. The chain couples TRBV27 to TRBJ1-2; no reliable D call. The sequence came from a human donor with alopecia areata. This chain's CDR3 is CASSYSQTSNYGYTF. In nucleotides, the CDR3 is TGTGCCAGCAGTTACTCCCAGACGTCTAACTATGGCTACACCTTC.